This TCR beta chain was sequenced in a study of post-analysis software for immune sequencing data (dated by TCRdb to about 2015). Study-wide context: Relapsing-remitting, secondary progressive and progressive-relapsing multiple sclerosis were recorded as disease courses, and subtype annotation was lacking for some patients. Patient repertoires were compared against roughly 10 previously published healthy control repertoires from donors aged roughly 6 to 28 years. A subset of samples was prepared in parallel using single-end sample barcoding, then pooled and co-amplified after Illumina adapter ligation. Results and caveats for the whole study, not just this receptor: Direct clustering with F measure showed strong co-clustering of samples prepared in the same batch, prompting a batch-effect correction. Compared with controls, multiple sclerosis patients had significantly lower normalized Chao1 diversity, a finding suggesting substantial peripheral T-cell clonal expansion. The control group was slightly older than the multiple sclerosis patient group.

This clonotype was counted a few times. What antigen it recognizes has not been identified. There are no base qualities to consult, and no much larger clone falls within one base. Libraries were prepared through PCR. This sample was sequenced with an Illumina HiSeq 2500. To reduce PCR and sequencing biases, unique molecular identifiers were built into the TCR beta cDNA libraries. Approximately 500,000 cDNA molecules were obtained per 1 to 10 million input T cells, so each molecule approximated one T cell. The patient libraries were prepared and sequenced with the same protocol used for the earlier healthy control dataset. Within a given batch, samples were prepared together, multiplexed and sequenced on the same HiSeq lane. Per the source publication's procedure: Raw barcoded reads were processed with MIGEC, discarding single-read molecular identifier groups before consensus assembly and CDR3 extraction. Clonotype tables were post-analysed with VDJtools, normalizing diversity by down-sampling all datasets to the smallest sample size. Repertoire overlap clustering matched CDR3 amino acid but not nucleotide sequences to correct batch-related cross-sample contamination. TCRdb ran its own pipeline on the public reads, namely fastp trimming at Q25 and MiXCR clone calling, and kept in-frame beta chains. Each CDR3 protein gets just one entry, which takes the most common genes and DNA from the rows behind it. The V and J calls and clone size are TCRdb's, not the authors'. The sample includes fewer than 700,000 distinct CDR3 sequences, with around 44% observed a single time. The ten largest clones add up to under 2% of the sample.

To demonstrate the VDJtools post-analysis software, the study profiled TCR beta repertoires from the peripheral blood of some 13 young patients with multiple sclerosis. Multiple sclerosis patients were children and adolescents aged about 6 to 15 years. Sequenced: blood. The clonotype was recovered from a girl aged 10 to 17 with multiple sclerosis.

The CDR3 amino acid sequence is: CASSLAHGGVETQYF. The DNA is as follows: TGTGCCAGCAGCTTAGCCCACGGGGGGGTAGAGACCCAGTACTTC. The rearranged chain carries TRBV11-3 and TRBJ2-5; 8 of the junction bases match TRBD2. The germline V gene sets CDR1 to SGHNT and CDR2 to YENEEA. Germline trimming amounts to 1 base on V and 4 bases on J, with 5 as the count of junction bases outside the gene matches. Inclusive of the bounding cysteine and phenylalanine, the CDR3 is 15 residues long. Only CDR3 DNA remains: 45 bases, in frame from the first base.